Following are 31 T cell receptor beta chains from one sample sequenced in a study of T cells in Graves' hyperthyroidism and ophthalmopathy. There were TCR beta CDR3 regions amplified from RNA transcripts. RT-PCR in the first round (using the HTBI primer set) targeted the TCR CDR3. TCRdb redid the calling of the multiplex PCR reads with MiXCR, one entry per CDR3 protein. The profile shows some 620,000 distinct CDR3 sequences, roughly 16% of them singletons. The sequenced sample was blood. The receptor source for this set is a woman aged 30 to 39 with Graves' hyperthyroidism.

This chain joins TRBV4-1 and TRBJ2-7; 8 nucleotides match TRBD1. Looked up from germline, CDR1 is MGHRA and CDR2 is YSYEKL. The CDR3 is made up of 14 amino acids. The junction had 3 bases not matched to a gene; V was cut back by 3 bases and J by 2 bases. CDR3 protein: CASSHAQGAYEQYF. The CDR3 DNA reads as TGCGCCAGCAGCCACGCACAGGGGGCCTACGAGCAGTACTTC.

Here the CDR3 reads CAPERIGELFF. CDR3 nucleotide sequence: TGTGCCCCCGAACGGATCGGGGAGCTGTTTTTT. The V and J genes are TRBV6-1 and TRBJ2-2; D ambiguous. Germline V gene data show CDR1 as MNHNS and CDR2 as SASEGT. There are 11 residues in the CDR3. The ends were cut back, 11 bases at V and 7 bases at J, with 11 bases in the middle.

The V gene is TRBV11-2, the J gene TRBJ1-1; no clear D. The V gene lost 4 bases and the J gene lost 6 bases, with 12 bases spanning the gap. This CDR3 spans 13 amino acids. The V gene's germline CDR1 is SGHAT and CDR2 FQNNGV. CDR3 residues: CASSWQPRAEAFF. CDR3 DNA sequence: TGTGCCAGCAGCTGGCAACCAAGGGCTGAAGCTTTCTTT.

The J gene is TRBJ1-2, the V gene TRBV19; D is unresolved. V was clipped by 5 bases and J by 5 bases, with 12 bases between them. Germline loops: CDR1 LNHDA, CDR2 SQIVND (reference sequence). The CDR3 sequence is 13 residues long. The CDR3 here is CASSVTEAYGYTF. For the CDR3, the DNA is TGTGCCAGTAGTGTGACGGAGGCGTATGGCTACACCTTC. Drawing the rest from reference TRBV19 and TRBJ1-2, the complete variable domain is DGGITQSPKYLFRKEGQNVTLSCEQNLNHDAMYWYRQDPGQGLRLIYYSQIVNDFQKGDIAEGYSVSREKKESFPLTVTSAQKNPTAFYLCASSVTEAYGYTFGSGTRLTVV.

This clonotype has a handful of counts. At one end the junction does not follow the germline gene, possibly because of a read error. The chain uses TRBV28 and TRBJ1-3; TRBD1 agrees at 8 bases. Germline-derived CDR1 and CDR2 are MDHEN and SYDVKM. The CDR3 runs 17 residues. CDR3 region: CASSFGGQTGAGNTVYF. The CDR3 DNA sequence: TGTGCCAGCAGTTTTGGGGGGCAGACAGGGGCTGGAAACACCGTATATTTT.

This clonotype has a count of ten or more. The rearrangement links TRBV20-1 to TRBJ2-3, with 8 bases matching TRBD2. This CDR3 spans 15 amino acids. The junction had 9 bases not matched to a gene; V was cut back by 5 bases and J by 2 bases. Germline values: CDR1 DFQATT, CDR2 SNEGSKA (reference sequence). The CDR3 DNA reads TGCAGTGCTCAAAACCGACTAGCGTCCACAGATACGCAGTATTTT. Residues: CSAQNRLASTDTQYF.

The sample holds many counts of this clonotype. The gene calls are TRBV6-2 or TRBV6-3 and TRBJ2-3; a weak D match, TRBD2 (5 bases). Per germline, CDR1 MNHEY and CDR2 SVGEGT. This CDR3 is built from 15 residues. The V end lost 7 bases, the J end lost 5 bases, and 19 bases lay between the germline ends. DNA for the CDR3: TGTGCCAGCAAAGCCGCACTAGATGGCGGAGATACGCAGTATTTT. Amino acid sequence: CASKAALDGGDTQYF.

Ten or more counts support this clonotype. J is TRBJ2-7 and V is TRBV7-8; TRBD2 might be the D (8 bases). Between the trimmed V and J ends, which lost 2 bases and 5 bases, there was a span of 22 bases. This CDR3 spans 17 amino acids. The V gene's germline CDR1 is SGHVS and CDR2 FQNEAQ. This CDR3 is CASSLTPSGGGRDEQYF. The CDR3 DNA sequence: TGTGCCAGCAGCTTAACCCCCTCGGGAGGGGGCAGGGACGAGCAGTACTTC.

Turning to this clonotype: This may be a read error: a much more frequent sequence differs by one nucleotide. The V call is TRBV5-1, the J call TRBJ2-3, with TRBD2 as a possible D gene (5 bases). Germline CDR1 and CDR2: SGHRS and YFSETQ. The length of the CDR3 is 16 residues. CDR3 coding DNA: TGCACCAGCAGCCTGTCTAGCCCCCCTTCCACAGATACGCAGTATTTT. This gives the protein CTSSLSSPPSTDTQYF.

The sample holds many counts of this clonotype. This chain links TRBV3-1 with TRBJ2-5, with 8 positions matching TRBD2. CDR1 and CDR2 from the germline V gene are LGHDT and YNNKEL (reference sequence). This CDR3 is built from 16 residues. The V and J ends lost 0 bases and 3 bases, in that order; junction bases with no gene match: 6. CDR3 DNA: TGTGCCAGCAGCCAAGATCCGGGAGGGGGAAAAGAGACCCAGTACTTC. It is translated as CASSQDPGGGKETQYF.

DNA of the CDR3: TGTGCCAGCGAGGGAGGGGGTGAAAAACTGTTTTTT. This sequence encodes CASEGGGEKLFF. V and J are TRBV19 and TRBJ1-4; possibly TRBD1 for D (6 bases). This CDR3 has 12 amino acids. V was clipped by 9 bases and J by 7 bases, with 12 bases between them. The germline V gene has CDR1 LNHDA and CDR2 SQIVND (reference sequence).

The sample holds many counts of this clonotype. The chain joins TRBV28 to TRBJ1-5; possible D gene TRBD1, 6 bases. V lost 2 bases, J lost 2 bases, and 10 bases lay in between. This CDR3 is 15 amino acids long. Germline lookup yields CDR1 MDHEN and CDR2 SYDVKM. CDR3 residues: CASSLGGLGNQPQHF. CDR3 nucleotides: TGTGCCAGCAGTTTAGGGGGGCTGGGCAATCAGCCCCAGCATTTT.

The V and J genes are TRBV27 and TRBJ1-1; TRBD1 agrees at 8 bases. Germline-derived CDR1 and CDR2 are MNHEY and SMNVEV (reference sequence). Trimming at V came to 6 bases and at J to 11 bases, leaving 14 bases not matched to a gene. This CDR3 has 14 residues. CDR3 loop: CASSFTGQGSPAFF. The DNA for the CDR3 is TGTGCCAGCAGCTTTACTGGACAGGGCTCTCCGGCTTTCTTT.

This clonotype was observed many times. CDR3 in amino acids: CAWSPPGHPYQETQYF. CDR3 DNA: TGTGCCTGGAGTCCACCGGGACACCCGTACCAAGAGACCCAGTACTTC. The V gene is TRBV30, the J gene TRBJ2-5, with D perhaps TRBD1 (6 bases). Trimming removed 2 bases at V and 0 bases at J, with 16 bases between. The CDR3 runs 16 residues. The germline V gene has CDR1 GTSNPN and CDR2 SVGIG (reference sequence).

This clonotype was seen repeatedly, ten times or more. Written as DNA, the CDR3 is TGTGCCAGCAGTGCCCCGGGGGCTTCCACCGGGGAGCTGTTTTTT. Its translation is CASSAPGASTGELFF. The V and J genes are TRBV12-3 or TRBV12-4 and TRBJ2-2; either TRBD1 or TRBD2 may supply D (6 bases each). Trimming took 5 bases from V and 4 from J, leaving 14 bases between them. CDR3 size: 15 residues.

The chain recombines TRBV7-3 with TRBJ2-3, with TRBD2 matching 7 bases. CDR3 size: 16 residues. V was pared by 3 bases and J by 1 base, with 7 bases of the junction left unmatched. Germline V gene data show CDR1 as SGHTA and CDR2 as FQGTGA. The CDR3 sequence: CASSFTPGLRTDTQYF. The CDR3 DNA reads as TGTGCCAGCAGCTTCACTCCGGGACTACGCACAGATACGCAGTATTTT.

The chain employs TRBV28 and TRBJ2-2; D not resolved. The V end was cut by 7 bases, the J end by 3 bases, with 9 bases between. CDR3 length: 13 amino acids. Germline V gives CDR1 MDHEN, CDR2 SYDVKM. As DNA, the CDR3 is TGTGCCAGCACTCTTTGGGACACCGGGGAGCTGTTTTTT. This gives the protein CASTLWDTGELFF.

The rearrangement joins TRBV4-2 to TRBJ2-7, with TRBD2 matching 8 bases. The CDR3 covers 15 residues. V lost 1 base and J lost 6; bases outside the gene matches: 8. Germline CDR1 and CDR2: LGHNA and YNFKEQ. The CDR3 DNA reads TGTGCCAGCAGCCAAGTGGCGGGAGGAAGGATCGAGCAGTACTTC. Amino acids: CASSQVAGGRIEQYF.

In its sample, this clonotype was seen a few times. The J gene is TRBJ2-1, the V gene TRBV20-1; D is unclear. V was shortened by 0 bases and J by 5 bases, with 17 bases between the two germline ends. The CDR3 runs to 16 residues. Germline assignment: CDR1 DFQATT and CDR2 SNEGSKA (reference sequence). The CDR3: CSARDLGLAGDNEQFF. As DNA, the CDR3 is TGCAGTGCTAGAGATCTCGGGCTGGCCGGCGACAATGAGCAGTTCTTC.

This chain uses TRBV18 with TRBJ2-2; 13 bases are shared with TRBD2. V gave up 1 base and J gave up 0 bases; unmatched junction bases: 5. This CDR3 comprises 19 residues. From germline, CDR1 is KGHSH and CDR2 LQKENI. CDR3 amino acids: CASSPQLAGGFANTGELFF. The CDR3 DNA sequence: TGTGCCAGCTCACCACAACTAGCGGGAGGGTTCGCGAACACCGGGGAGCTGTTTTTT.

In its sample, this clonotype was seen many times. This chain uses TRBV28 with TRBJ1-1; 8 bases fit TRBD1. CDR1 and CDR2 (germline): MDHEN, SYDVKM. V was clipped by 5 bases and J by 5 bases; unmatched bases: 10. This CDR3 contains 15 residues. CDR3 bases: TGTGCCAGCAGTATGCCCGGGACAGGAAATACTGAAGCTTTCTTT. It codes for CASSMPGTGNTEAFF.

This clonotype showed up many times. The chain joins TRBV7-2 to TRBJ2-7; D is undetermined. Between the trimmed V and J ends, which lost 5 bases and 5 bases, there was a span of 13 bases. The CDR3 sequence is 13 residues long. Germline-derived CDR1 and CDR2 are SGHTA and FQGNSA. The CDR3 DNA sequence: TGTGCCAGCAGCCTCCGCACTGGCCACGAGCAGTACTTC. The encoded protein is CASSLRTGHEQYF.

This clonotype was seen once. This rearrangement joins TRBV27 to TRBJ1-2, with TRBD1 identical over 8 bases. Per germline, CDR1 MNHEY and CDR2 SMNVEV (reference sequence). J was trimmed by 6 bases and V by 2 bases; bases with no gene match: 11. The CDR3 runs 16 residues. The CDR3 spells CASSLLNVRGPDGYTF. The CDR3 DNA reads as TGTGCCAGCAGTTTACTTAATGTCAGGGGGCCAGATGGCTACACCTTC.

This clonotype was found many times. This chain uses TRBV7-9 with TRBJ2-3; 7 bases match TRBD2. After removal of 5 bases from V and 4 bases from J, the junction contained 12 bases not matched to a gene. The CDR3 is 16 residues long. Germline CDR1 is SEHNR and CDR2 is FQNEAQ (reference sequence). The CDR3 sequence: CASSPGLGRAADTQYF. For the CDR3, the DNA is TGTGCCAGCAGCCCAGGACTAGGCAGGGCGGCAGATACGCAGTATTTT.

The V gene is TRBV4-3, the J gene TRBJ1-6; D remains ambiguous. Germline values: CDR1 LGHNA, CDR2 YSLEER. This CDR3 is built from 14 residues. Trimming cost V 0 bases and J 10 bases, with 10 bases left between them. CDR3 coding DNA: TGCGCCAGCAGCCAAGATTGGTCAGAATCACCCCTCCACTTT. This encodes CASSQDWSESPLHF.

This clonotype has ten or more counts. V usage is TRBV6-1 and J usage is TRBJ2-3; either TRBD1 or TRBD2 may supply D (5 bases each). Trimming took 7 bases from V and 5 from J, leaving 13 bases between them. Germline-derived CDR1 and CDR2 are MNHNS and SASEGT. The CDR3 extends over 13 amino acids. The CDR3 DNA sequence: TGTGCCAGCAACCCCGGGACCCTAGATACGCAGTATTTT. Protein sequence: CASNPGTLDTQYF.

This clonotype has a count of ten or more. The V gene is TRBV20-1, the J gene TRBJ2-7; the match to TRBD1 covers 10 bases. J gave up 4 bases and V 1 base, and 7 bases lay outside the gene matches. Germline values: CDR1 DFQATT, CDR2 SNEGSKA (reference sequence). The CDR3 covers 15 residues. CDR3 region: CSARGPTGGQYEQYF. The DNA of the CDR3 is TGCAGTGCTAGAGGACCGACAGGGGGCCAGTACGAGCAGTACTTC.

This clonotype has a count of ten or more. The chain recombines TRBV28 with TRBJ1-5, with D hard to call. From germline, CDR1 is MDHEN and CDR2 SYDVKM. Deletions cut 3 bases from V and 2 bases from J, with 11 bases between. This CDR3 comprises 15 residues. The CDR3 sequence: CASSLAMEGNQPQHF. Written as DNA, the CDR3 is TGTGCCAGCAGTTTGGCGATGGAGGGCAATCAGCCCCAGCATTTT. The whole variable domain, remainder taken from reference TRBV28 and TRBJ1-5, is DVKVTQSSRYLVKRTGEKVFLECVQDMDHENMFWYRQDPGLGLRLIYFSYDVKMKEKGDIPEGYSVSREKKERFSLILESASTNQTSMYLCASSLAMEGNQPQHFGDGTRLSIL.

Details on this clonotype: A read error may produce the germline difference seen at one junction end. The rearrangement links TRBV28 to TRBJ2-7, with 15 bases that match TRBD2. Germline V gene data show CDR1 as MDHEN and CDR2 as SYDVKM. CDR3 length: 16 residues. As DNA, the CDR3 is TGTCCCAGCAGTCCCGGACTAGCGGGAGGGCCCTACGAGCAGTACTTC. It codes for CPSSPGLAGGPYEQYF. The full variable domain, rest sourced from reference TRBV28 and TRBJ2-7, is DVKVTQSSRYLVKRTGEKVFLECVQDMDHENMFWYRQDPGLGLRLIYFSYDVKMKEKGDIPEGYSVSREKKERFSLILESASTNQTSMYLCPSSPGLAGGPYEQYFGPGTRLTVT.

CDR3 protein: CASYSGDTQYF. The CDR3 DNA follows: TGTGCCAGCTACTCCGGAGATACGCAGTATTTT. The V and J genes are TRBV27 and TRBJ2-3, with unresolved D. V lost 8 bases, J lost 5 bases, and 8 bases lay in between. Per germline, CDR1 MNHEY and CDR2 SMNVEV (reference sequence). The CDR3 sequence is 11 residues long.

The V and J genes are TRBV15 and TRBJ1-5; 7 bases fit TRBD1. The CDR3 sequence is 15 residues long. Germline lookup yields CDR1 LNHNV and CDR2 YYDKDF (reference sequence). Germline trimming cut 5 bases from V and 7 bases from J; bases unmatched to any gene: 11. The chain's CDR3 is CATSRVPQGQQPQHF. CDR3 DNA sequence: TGTGCCACCAGCCGAGTCCCACAGGGGCAACAGCCCCAGCATTTT.